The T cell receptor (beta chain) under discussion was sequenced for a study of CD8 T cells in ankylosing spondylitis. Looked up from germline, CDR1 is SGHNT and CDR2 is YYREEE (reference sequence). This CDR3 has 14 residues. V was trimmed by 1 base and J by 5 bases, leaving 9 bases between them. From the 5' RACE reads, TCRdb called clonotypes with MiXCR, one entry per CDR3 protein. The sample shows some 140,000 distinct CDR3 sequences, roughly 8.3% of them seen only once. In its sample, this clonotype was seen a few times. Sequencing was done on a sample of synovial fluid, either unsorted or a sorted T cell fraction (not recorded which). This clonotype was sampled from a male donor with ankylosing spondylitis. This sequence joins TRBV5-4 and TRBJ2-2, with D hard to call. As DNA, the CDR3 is TGTGCCAGCAGCTTGAAACAGAGGACCGGGGAGCTGTTTTTT. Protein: CASSLKQRTGELFF.